This T cell receptor beta chain was sequenced during a study of T-cell reconstitution after alpha-beta-depleted transplantation in children. CDR3 length: 15 residues. The V segment lost 4 bases and the J segment 4 bases; nucleotides outside the gene matches: 5. The germline gives CDR1 SGHTA, CDR2 FQGNSA. This clonotype was seen many times. The TCRbeta library was prepared with unique molecular identifiers. TCRdb recomputed calls from the PCR reads with MiXCR, one row per CDR3 protein. Among some 300,000 distinct CDR3 sequences, about 9.4% were seen once, and the ten largest hold around 7.6%. Sequencing used PBMCs, obtained before TCRalphabeta/CD19-depleted stem cell transplant. The TCR comes from a boy in the first two years of life with acute myeloid leukemia, due to receive a stem cell transplant. The chain employs TRBV7-2 and TRBJ2-1; 9 bases fit TRBD2. The CDR3 DNA is TGTGCCAGCAGCTCGGGACTAGCTCCTTACAATGAGCAGTTCTTC. Encoded protein: CASSSGLAPYNEQFF.